This entry is about one T cell receptor beta chain. The sample originates from a study of blood T cell repertoires in COVID-19. Study overall: The origin of the acute and convalescent COVID-19 samples was the United States, Italy and Spain.

The CDR3 is 11 amino acids. The germline gives CDR1 SEHNR, CDR2 FQNEAQ (reference sequence). V was clipped by 5 bases and J by 14 bases; unmatched bases: 5. Clones were sequenced by immunoSEQ multiplex PCR, and TCRdb holds only the in-frame ones, with some missing. This sample has some 180,000 clones, with about 85% found just once. This TCR came from a man in his sixties with active or convalescent COVID-19. Material: peripheral blood. This rearrangement joins TRBV7-9 to TRBJ2-2, with 7 bases lining up with TRBD1. This CDR3 is CASSPGTVLFF. The CDR3 DNA sequence: TGTGCCAGCAGCCCCGGGACAGTACTGTTTTTT.